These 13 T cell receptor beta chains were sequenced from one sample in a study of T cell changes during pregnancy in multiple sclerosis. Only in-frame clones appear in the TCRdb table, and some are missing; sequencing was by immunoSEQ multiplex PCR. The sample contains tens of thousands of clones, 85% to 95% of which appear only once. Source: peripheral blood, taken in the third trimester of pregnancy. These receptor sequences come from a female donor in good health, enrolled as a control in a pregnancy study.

CDR3 residues: CASRPQGITEAFF. The DNA of the CDR3 is TGTGCCAGCCGACCACAGGGTATCACTGAAGCTTTCTTT. The chain couples TRBV27 to TRBJ1-1, with D tentatively TRBD1 (6 bases). The CDR3 spans 13 residues. The V gene lost 8 bases and the J gene lost 4 bases, with 14 bases spanning the gap. CDR1 and CDR2 from the germline V gene are MNHEY and SMNVEV (reference sequence).

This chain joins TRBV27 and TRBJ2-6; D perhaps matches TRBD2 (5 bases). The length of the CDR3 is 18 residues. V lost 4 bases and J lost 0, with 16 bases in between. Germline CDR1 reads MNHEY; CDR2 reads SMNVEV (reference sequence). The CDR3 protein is CASSSGLTHPSGANVLTF. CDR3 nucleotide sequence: TGTGCCAGCAGTTCTGGACTGACCCACCCCTCTGGGGCCAACGTCCTGACTTTC.

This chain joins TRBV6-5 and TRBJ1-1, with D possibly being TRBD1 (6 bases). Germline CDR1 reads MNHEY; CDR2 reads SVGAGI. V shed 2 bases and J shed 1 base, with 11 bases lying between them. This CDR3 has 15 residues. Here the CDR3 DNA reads TGTGCCAGCAGTTACCGCGGGGGCTGGAACACTGAAGCTTTCTTT. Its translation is CASSYRGGWNTEAFF.

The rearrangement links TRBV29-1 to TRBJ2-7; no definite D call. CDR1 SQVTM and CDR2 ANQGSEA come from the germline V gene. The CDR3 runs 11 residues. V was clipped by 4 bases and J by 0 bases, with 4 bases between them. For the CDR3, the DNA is TGCAGCGTTGGTAGCTCCTACGAGCAGTACTTC. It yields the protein CSVGSSYEQYF.

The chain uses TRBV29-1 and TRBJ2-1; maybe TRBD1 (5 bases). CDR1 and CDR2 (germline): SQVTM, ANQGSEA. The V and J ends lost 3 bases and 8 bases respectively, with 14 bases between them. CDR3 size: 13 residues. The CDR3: CSVERQIIYEQFF. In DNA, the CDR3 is TGCAGCGTTGAGAGACAGATTATCTATGAGCAGTTCTTC.

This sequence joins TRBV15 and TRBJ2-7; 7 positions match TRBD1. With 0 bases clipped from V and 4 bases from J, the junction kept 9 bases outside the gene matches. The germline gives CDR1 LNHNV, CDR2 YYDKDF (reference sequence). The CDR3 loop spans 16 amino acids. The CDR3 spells CATSRDYEGQRYEQYF. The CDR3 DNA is TGTGCCACCAGCAGAGATTACGAGGGACAGCGATACGAGCAGTACTTC.

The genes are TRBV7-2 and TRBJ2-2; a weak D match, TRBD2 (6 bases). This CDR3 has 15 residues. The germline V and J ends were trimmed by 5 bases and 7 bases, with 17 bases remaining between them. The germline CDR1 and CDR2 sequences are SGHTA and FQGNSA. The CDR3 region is CASSPGWGLGGELFF. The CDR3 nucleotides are TGTGCCAGCAGCCCCGGGTGGGGACTGGGCGGGGAGCTGTTTTTT.

CDR3 nucleotides: TGTGCCAGCAGCTTTTGGCGGGATTCAAGCACAGATACGCAGTATTTT. It codes for CASSFWRDSSTDTQYF. The chain joins TRBV7-8 to TRBJ2-3, with D perhaps TRBD2 (6 bases). The V end was cut by 3 bases, the J end by 0 bases, with 13 bases between. Per the germline V gene, CDR1 is SGHVS and CDR2 is FQNEAQ. This CDR3 is built from 16 residues.

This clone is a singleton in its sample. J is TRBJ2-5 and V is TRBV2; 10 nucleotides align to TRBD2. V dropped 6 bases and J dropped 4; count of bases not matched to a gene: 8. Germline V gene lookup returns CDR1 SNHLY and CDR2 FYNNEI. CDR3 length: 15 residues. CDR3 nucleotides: TGTGCCAGCAGGGAGCGGGGGGGCCCGGGAGAGACCCAGTACTTC. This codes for CASRERGGPGETQYF.

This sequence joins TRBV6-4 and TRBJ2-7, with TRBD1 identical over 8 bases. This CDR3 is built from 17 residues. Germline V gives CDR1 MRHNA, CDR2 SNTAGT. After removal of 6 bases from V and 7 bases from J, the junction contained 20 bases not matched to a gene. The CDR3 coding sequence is TGTGCCAGCAGGTCCCGGACAGGGAATCCCTCTACGGGGGAGCAGTACTTC. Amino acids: CASRSRTGNPSTGEQYF.

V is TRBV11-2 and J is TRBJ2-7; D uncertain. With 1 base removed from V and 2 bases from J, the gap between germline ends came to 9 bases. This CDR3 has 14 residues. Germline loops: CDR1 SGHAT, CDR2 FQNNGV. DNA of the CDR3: TGTGCCAGCAGCTTAGCCAGGCTTACCTACGAGCAGTACTTC. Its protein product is CASSLARLTYEQYF. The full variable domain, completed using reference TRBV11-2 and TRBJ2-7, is EAGVAQSPRYKIIEKRQSVAFWCNPISGHATLYWYQQILGQGPKLLIQFQNNGVVDDSQLPKDRFSAERLKGVDSTLKIQPAKLEDSAVYLCASSLARLTYEQYFGPGTRLTVT.

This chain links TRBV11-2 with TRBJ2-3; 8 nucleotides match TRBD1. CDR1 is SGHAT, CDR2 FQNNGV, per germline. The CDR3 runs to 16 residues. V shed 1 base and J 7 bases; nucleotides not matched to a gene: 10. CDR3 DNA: TGTGCCAGCAGCTTAGGCCAGGGGGCGCGTATCAATACGCAGTATTTT. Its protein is CASSLGQGARINTQYF.

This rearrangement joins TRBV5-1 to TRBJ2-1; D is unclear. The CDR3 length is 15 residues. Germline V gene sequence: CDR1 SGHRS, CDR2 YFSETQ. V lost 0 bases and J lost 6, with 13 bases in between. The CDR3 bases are TGCGCCAGCAGCTTGGAGCCGACTGCCTTCAATGAGCAGTTCTTC. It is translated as CASSLEPTAFNEQFF. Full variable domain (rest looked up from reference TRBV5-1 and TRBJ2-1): KAGVTQTPRYLIKTRGQQVTLSCSPISGHRSVSWYQQTPGQGLQFLFEYFSETQRNKGNFPGRFSGRQFSNSRSEMNVSTLELGDSALYLCASSLEPTAFNEQFFGPGTRLTVL.